The 20 T cell receptor beta chains presented below share a single source sample, sequenced in a study of T cells in Graves' hyperthyroidism and ophthalmopathy. The investigators amplified TCR beta CDR3 regions from RNA transcripts. TCR CDR3 regions were first amplified by RT-PCR with HTBI primers. One entry per CDR3 protein, called by TCRdb with MiXCR from the multiplex PCR reads. The sample yields fewer than 400,000 distinct CDR3 sequences, around 25% seen once. Sequencing was performed on blood. Receptors were obtained from a man between 50 and 59 years old with Graves' hyperthyroidism.

This chain uses TRBV12-3 or TRBV12-4 with TRBJ2-2; either TRBD1 or TRBD2 may supply D (5 bases each). V was pared by 4 bases and J by 2 bases, with 11 bases between. CDR3 length equals 15 residues. Here the CDR3 reads CASSWGRSNTGELFF. CDR3 in DNA: TGTGCCAGCAGTTGGGGACGGTCCAACACCGGGGAGCTGTTTTTT.

In this sample, this clonotype turned up many times. CDR3 bases: TGTGCCAGCAGCCAGTGGGAGCAGTTCTTC. Translated, it gives CASSQWEQFF. The chain joins TRBV2 to TRBJ2-1; D unresolved. V was trimmed by 6 bases and J by 10 bases, leaving 7 bases between them. The CDR3 totals 10 residues. Germline values: CDR1 SNHLY, CDR2 FYNNEI.

This clonotype was counted between two and nine times. The chain joins TRBV2 to TRBJ2-2, with TRBD2 as a possible D gene (5 bases). V was cut by 4 bases and J by 7 bases, with 10 bases left in between. There are 13 residues in the CDR3. Germline V gives CDR1 SNHLY, CDR2 FYNNEI. This chain's CDR3 is CASSVLANGELFF. DNA for the CDR3: TGTGCCAGCAGTGTCCTAGCAAACGGGGAGCTGTTTTTT.

This clonotype was found many times. The rearrangement uses TRBV2 and TRBJ1-1; no definite D call. The CDR3 has 13 amino acids. Germline lookup yields CDR1 SNHLY and CDR2 FYNNEI. V lost 3 bases to trimming and J lost 5 bases, with 10 bases between them. The CDR3 region is CASSESESTEAFF. CDR3 DNA sequence: TGTGCCAGCAGTGAGAGCGAGTCTACTGAAGCTTTCTTT.

This clonotype has a handful of counts. V and J are TRBV7-3 and TRBJ2-1; 12 bases fit TRBD2. J was trimmed by 6 bases and V by 0 bases; bases with no gene match: 0. The germline V gene encodes CDR1 SGHTA and CDR2 FQGTGA. There are 15 residues in the CDR3. The CDR3 region is CASSLTTSGSNEQFF. Here the CDR3 DNA reads TGTGCCAGCAGCTTAACGACTAGCGGGAGCAATGAGCAGTTCTTC.

This clonotype was observed at least ten times. V usage is TRBV5-1 and J usage is TRBJ2-1; either TRBD1 or TRBD2 may supply D (5 bases each). Germline V gene sequence: CDR1 SGHRS, CDR2 YFSETQ. This CDR3 spans 17 amino acids. Trimming stripped 1 base from V and 6 bases from J, with 20 bases between. The CDR3 sequence is CASSLTPTGTKSNEQFF. In DNA form, the CDR3 reads TGCGCCAGCAGCTTGACCCCCACCGGGACCAAGAGCAATGAGCAGTTCTTC.

This sequence joins TRBV7-9 and TRBJ1-4; 8 nucleotides agree with TRBD1. The CDR3 spans 17 residues. V lost 5 bases, J lost 5 bases, and 13 bases stayed unmatched. Germline assignment: CDR1 SEHNR and CDR2 FQNEAQ (reference sequence). Written as DNA, the CDR3 is TGTGCCAGCAGCATGACACGAGGGCAGGGGGCAAATGAAAAACTGTTTTTT. Its protein is CASSMTRGQGANEKLFF.

The J gene is TRBJ2-1, the V gene TRBV11-3, with D uncertain. Trimming removed 0 bases from V and 10 bases from J, with 4 bases in between. The CDR3 covers 11 residues. Germline V CDR1 and CDR2: SGHNT, YENEEA. The CDR3 protein is CASSLDKEQFF. In DNA form, the CDR3 reads TGTGCCAGCAGCTTAGATAAGGAGCAGTTCTTC.

This chain uses TRBV20-1 with TRBJ2-5; TRBD2 matches at 11 bases. Per germline, CDR1 DFQATT and CDR2 SNEGSKA (reference sequence). The CDR3 totals 14 residues. The V gene end was trimmed by 7 bases and the J gene end by 5 bases; junction bases not matched to a gene: 9. In DNA form, the CDR3 reads TGCAGTGTCAGGGCTAGCGGGAGGTTCGAGACCCAGTACTTC. It specifies CSVRASGRFETQYF.

In this sample, this clonotype turned up many times. The chain employs TRBV28 and TRBJ2-7, with D possibly being TRBD1 (5 bases). Trimming took off 4 bases at V and 12 bases at J, with 13 bases between the two ends. CDR3 length: 11 amino acids. Germline V CDR1 and CDR2: MDHEN, SYDVKM. The CDR3 loop reads CASSSAQGAYF. As DNA, the CDR3 is TGTGCCAGCAGTTCCGCCCAGGGTGCGTACTTC.

This clonotype was picked up a small number of times. The chain is built from TRBV10-2 and TRBJ2-1; 8 positions match TRBD2. The J segment lost 4 bases and the V segment lost 6 bases, leaving 8 bases of the junction unmatched. The CDR3 totals 15 residues. Germline-derived CDR1 and CDR2 are WSHSY and SAAADI. Here the CDR3 reads CASSQTSAEYNEQFF. CDR3 coding DNA: TGCGCCAGCAGCCAGACTAGCGCAGAATACAATGAGCAGTTCTTC.

V and J are TRBV7-9 and TRBJ2-1; 13 bases map to TRBD2. V trimming: 6 bases; J trimming: 4 bases; junction bases outside the gene matches: 12. This CDR3 has 18 residues. Germline assignment: CDR1 SEHNR and CDR2 FQNEAQ (reference sequence). This CDR3 is CASRTTNTSGRAYNEQFF. The CDR3 DNA reads TGTGCCAGCAGGACCACGAATACTAGCGGGAGGGCTTACAATGAGCAGTTCTTC.

Only a few counts were recorded for this clonotype. This chain uses TRBV19 with TRBJ2-7, with 11 bases matching TRBD2. Germline-derived CDR1 and CDR2 are LNHDA and SQIVND (reference sequence). The CDR3 spans 15 residues. V shed 5 bases, J shed 2 bases, and the junction held 5 bases outside the gene matches. The CDR3 protein is CASSPVTSGAYEQYF. The CDR3 DNA reads TGTGCCAGTAGTCCGGTGACTAGCGGGGCCTACGAGCAGTACTTC.

This chain connects TRBV12-5 to TRBJ2-1, with TRBD2 matching 7 bases. The CDR3 totals 16 residues. Germline trimming cut 0 bases from V and 2 bases from J; bases unmatched to any gene: 4. The germline gives CDR1 LGHNT, CDR2 FRNRAP. Written as DNA, the CDR3 is TGTGCTAGTGGTTTGGTTTGGGGGGGGGCCTACAATGAGCAGTTCTTC. Its translation: CASGLVWGGAYNEQFF.

The J gene is TRBJ2-1, the V gene TRBV3-1, with 8 bases that match TRBD2. Germline V gene sequence: CDR1 LGHDT, CDR2 YNNKEL (reference sequence). The CDR3 spans 13 residues. With 6 bases clipped from V and 9 bases from J, the junction kept 7 bases outside the gene matches. CDR3 sequence reads: CASRRAGVGEQFF. CDR3 sequence (DNA): TGTGCCAGCAGGAGAGCGGGAGTCGGTGAGCAGTTCTTC.

The chain employs TRBV12-5 and TRBJ2-7; unclear D gene. The V end was cut by 5 bases, the J end by 4 bases, with 6 bases between. CDR1 is LGHNT and CDR2 is FRNRAP in the germline V gene. The CDR3 runs 11 residues. The CDR3 DNA reads TGTGCTAGTGGTACCTTTTACGAGCAGTACTTC. This translates into CASGTFYEQYF. The full variable domain, completed using reference TRBV12-5 and TRBJ2-7, is DARVTQTPRHKVTEMGQEVTMRCQPILGHNTVFWYRQTMMQGLELLAYFRNRAPLDDSGMPKDRFSAEMPDATLATLKIQPSEPRDSAVYFCASGTFYEQYFGPGTRLTVT.

This clonotype was observed a handful of times. The chain uses TRBV10-3 and TRBJ2-7; D is unresolved. Trimming stripped 8 bases from V and 4 bases from J, with 12 bases between. This CDR3 has 12 residues. Germline V gives CDR1 ENHRY, CDR2 SYGVKD. The CDR3 nucleotides read TGTGCCATCCCGACCAGATATTACGAGCAGTACTTC. The encoded protein is CAIPTRYYEQYF.

This sequence joins TRBV12-3 or TRBV12-4 and TRBJ2-5; 9 bases fit TRBD2. The CDR3 spans 14 residues. The trim removed 3 bases at V and 6 bases at J, leaving 5 bases unmatched. CDR3 nucleotide sequence: TGTGCCAGCAGTTTGGCGGGAGGGCCCCAGACCCAGTACTTC. This translates into CASSLAGGPQTQYF.

In this sample, this clonotype turned up a few times. The V and J genes are TRBV29-1 and TRBJ1-5; possible D gene TRBD1, 6 bases. Trimming removed 4 bases from V and 9 bases from J, with 16 bases in between. This CDR3 is 13 amino acids long. Germline CDR1 reads SQVTM; CDR2 reads ANQGSEA. CDR3 sequence (DNA): TGCAGCGTTGGGAGGGGGGCAGGGATGCCCCAGCATTTT. It encodes CSVGRGAGMPQHF.

The rearrangement links TRBV5-1 to TRBJ2-3, with 11 bases identical to TRBD2. Germline V CDR1 and CDR2: SGHRS, YFSETQ. Germline trimming cut 4 bases from V and 5 bases from J; bases unmatched to any gene: 9. The CDR3 contains 16 residues. The CDR3 sequence is CASSRTAGLAGDTQYF. DNA of the CDR3: TGCGCCAGCAGCAGGACGGCCGGACTAGCGGGAGATACGCAGTATTTT. Filled out from reference TRBV5-1 and TRBJ2-3, the complete variable domain reads KAGVTQTPRYLIKTRGQQVTLSCSPISGHRSVSWYQQTPGQGLQFLFEYFSETQRNKGNFPGRFSGRQFSNSRSEMNVSTLELGDSALYLCASSRTAGLAGDTQYFGPGTRLTVL.